The T cell receptor (beta chain) described here comes from a study of blood T cell repertoires in COVID-19. Sequencing was performed with immunoSEQ multiplex PCR; in TCRdb, only in-frame clones are kept and a portion is missing. The sample comprises tens of thousands of clones, around 90% of which are singletons, and approximately 2.9% rests with the top ten. CDR1 is SNHLY, CDR2 FYNNEI, per germline. V lost 6 bases to trimming and J lost 4 bases; unmatched junction nucleotides: 5. The CDR3 totals 14 residues. The specimen was peripheral blood. This chain uses TRBV2 with TRBJ2-2; 7 bases fit TRBD1. The source of this sequence is a man aged 50-59 years with active COVID-19. This chain's CDR3 is CASRPGGSTGELFF. CDR3 DNA sequence: TGTGCCAGCAGACCAGGGGGAAGCACCGGGGAGCTGTTTTTT.